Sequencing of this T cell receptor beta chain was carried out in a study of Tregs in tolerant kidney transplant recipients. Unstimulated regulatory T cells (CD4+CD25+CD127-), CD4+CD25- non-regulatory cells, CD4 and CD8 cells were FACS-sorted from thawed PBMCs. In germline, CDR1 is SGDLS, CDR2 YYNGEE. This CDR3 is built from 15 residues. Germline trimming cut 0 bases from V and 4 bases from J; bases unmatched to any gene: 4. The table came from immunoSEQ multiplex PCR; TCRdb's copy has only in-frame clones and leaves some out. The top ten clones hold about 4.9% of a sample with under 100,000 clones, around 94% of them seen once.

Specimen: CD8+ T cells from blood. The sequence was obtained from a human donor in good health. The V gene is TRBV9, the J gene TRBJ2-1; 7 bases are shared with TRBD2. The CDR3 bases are TGTGCCAGCAGCGTAGAGCGGGGAGCTTACAATGAGCAGTTCTTC. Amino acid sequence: CASSVERGAYNEQFF.